A selection of T cell receptor beta chains follows, all from one sample in a study of OX40 agonist ivuxolimab in advanced cancers. Libraries were prepared by immunoSEQ multiplex PCR; TCRdb keeps only in-frame clonotypes and omits some of them. Among tens of thousands of clones listed, about 85% were seen once. The sample here was CD4+ or CD8+ T cells sorted from blood, taken in a trial of the OX40 agonist ivuxolimab. The receptors derive from an adult with an advanced solid tumor such as melanoma, head and neck, liver or kidney cancer. CDR3s include the opening cysteine and the closing phenylalanine or tryptophan. Each record gives: J gene, D gene, clone size, CDR3 length, V gene, CDR3 protein, CDR3 DNA. The D gene is left open where the match is weak. Part of the rows lack a size; the others show once, few, many or a class for expanded clones.

j_call: TRBJ2-5
d_call: NA
clone_size: NA
cdr3_length: 12
v_call: TRBV13
cdr3_aa: CASSLRGETQYF
cdr3_nt: TGTGCCAGCAGCTTACGGGGGGAGACCCAGTACTTC

j_call: TRBJ1-4
d_call: NA
clone_size: NA
cdr3_length: 11
v_call: TRBV30
cdr3_aa: CAWTEGEKLFF
cdr3_nt: TGTGCCTGGACAGAGGGCGAAAAACTGTTTTTT

j_call: TRBJ1-1
d_call: NA
clone_size: NA
cdr3_length: 11
v_call: TRBV28
cdr3_aa: CASSFNAEAFF
cdr3_nt: TGTGCCAGCAGTTTTAACGCTGAAGCTTTCTTT

j_call: TRBJ2-7
d_call: NA
clone_size: few
cdr3_length: 15
v_call: TRBV11-2
cdr3_aa: CASSLDQWGRNEQYF
cdr3_nt: TGTGCCAGCAGCTTAGATCAATGGGGAAGGAACGAGCAGTACTTC

j_call: TRBJ2-7
d_call: TRBD1
clone_size: NA
cdr3_length: 15
v_call: TRBV9
cdr3_aa: CASSGRDSFSYEQYF
cdr3_nt: TGTGCCAGCAGCGGCCGGGACAGCTTCTCCTACGAGCAGTACTTC

j_call: TRBJ2-5
d_call: NA
clone_size: NA
cdr3_length: 15
v_call: TRBV27
cdr3_aa: CASSLADEYQETQYF
cdr3_nt: TGTGCCAGCAGTCTTGCCGACGAGTACCAAGAGACCCAGTACTTC

j_call: TRBJ2-5
d_call: NA
clone_size: NA
cdr3_length: 17
v_call: TRBV5-4
cdr3_aa: CASSEAGPSNQEETQYF
cdr3_nt: TGTGCCAGCAGCGAGGCCGGACCTTCCAACCAGGAAGAGACCCAGTACTTC

j_call: TRBJ2-7
d_call: TRBD1
clone_size: NA
cdr3_length: 15
v_call: TRBV7-3
cdr3_aa: CASSPGTGGYHEQYF
cdr3_nt: TGTGCCAGCAGCCCCGGGACAGGGGGCTACCACGAGCAGTACTTC

j_call: TRBJ2-1
d_call: NA
clone_size: NA
cdr3_length: 11
v_call: TRBV7-9
cdr3_aa: CASKTGGEQFF
cdr3_nt: TGTGCCAGTAAGACTGGGGGTGAGCAGTTCTTC

j_call: TRBJ2-7
d_call: NA
clone_size: NA
cdr3_length: 15
v_call: TRBV7-8
cdr3_aa: CASSFFTPGTVEQYF
cdr3_nt: TGTGCCAGCAGCTTTTTCACCCCCGGCACAGTCGAGCAGTACTTC

j_call: TRBJ2-1
d_call: NA
clone_size: NA
cdr3_length: 16
v_call: TRBV4-3
cdr3_aa: CASSQDTSLSYNEQFF
cdr3_nt: TGCGCCAGCAGCCAAGATACGAGCCTATCTTACAATGAGCAGTTCTTC

j_call: TRBJ2-5
d_call: NA
clone_size: NA
cdr3_length: 12
v_call: TRBV7-9
cdr3_aa: CASSLLSETQYF
cdr3_nt: TGTGCCAGCAGCTTATTATCCGAGACCCAGTACTTC

j_call: TRBJ1-1
d_call: NA
clone_size: NA
cdr3_length: 14
v_call: TRBV13
cdr3_aa: CASSFGTQREEAFF
cdr3_nt: TGTGCCAGCAGCTTCGGTACGCAAAGGGAAGAAGCTTTCTTT

j_call: TRBJ2-1
d_call: TRBD1
clone_size: NA
cdr3_length: 12
v_call: TRBV27
cdr3_aa: CASRRTGDEQFF
cdr3_nt: TGTGCCAGCAGACGGACAGGGGATGAGCAGTTCTTC

j_call: TRBJ2-5
d_call: NA
clone_size: NA
cdr3_length: 13
v_call: TRBV10-3
cdr3_aa: CAIGGLLEETQYF
cdr3_nt: TGTGCCATCGGAGGGTTGTTGGAAGAGACCCAGTACTTC

j_call: TRBJ2-7
d_call: TRBD1
clone_size: once
cdr3_length: 14
v_call: TRBV27
cdr3_aa: CASSSRDSSYEQYF
cdr3_nt: TGTGCCAGCAGCTCCCGGGACAGCTCCTACGAGCAGTACTTC

j_call: TRBJ1-2
d_call: NA
clone_size: NA
cdr3_length: 14
v_call: TRBV5-1
cdr3_aa: CASSYPGEDYGYTF
cdr3_nt: TGCGCCAGCAGCTATCCAGGGGAAGACTATGGCTACACCTTC

j_call: TRBJ2-7
d_call: TRBD2
clone_size: NA
cdr3_length: 14
v_call: TRBV6-4
cdr3_aa: CPRLGKREPYEQYF
cdr3_nt: TGTCCCCGTTTGGGGAAGCGGGAACCCTACGAGCAGTACTTC

j_call: TRBJ2-1
d_call: NA
clone_size: NA
cdr3_length: 13
v_call: TRBV25-1
cdr3_aa: CASRLTPNNEQFF
cdr3_nt: TGTGCCAGCAGGCTTACGCCGAACAATGAGCAGTTCTTC

j_call: TRBJ1-2
d_call: NA
clone_size: NA
cdr3_length: 17
v_call: TRBV28
cdr3_aa: CASSLLLRRKANYGYTF
cdr3_nt: TGTGCCAGCAGTTTACTTCTTCGACGGAAAGCTAACTATGGCTACACCTTC

j_call: TRBJ2-3
d_call: NA
clone_size: NA
cdr3_length: 14
v_call: TRBV9
cdr3_aa: CASSVEARTDTQYF
cdr3_nt: TGTGCCAGCAGCGTAGAGGCCCGCACAGATACGCAGTATTTT

j_call: TRBJ1-5
d_call: NA
clone_size: NA
cdr3_length: 15
v_call: TRBV2
cdr3_aa: CASSSTGNSNQPQHF
cdr3_nt: TGTGCCAGCAGTTCTACAGGGAATAGCAATCAGCCCCAGCATTTT

j_call: TRBJ2-2
d_call: TRBD1
clone_size: NA
cdr3_length: 15
v_call: TRBV7-9
cdr3_aa: CASSSGQDNTGELFF
cdr3_nt: TGTGCCAGCAGTTCAGGACAGGATAACACCGGGGAGCTGTTTTTT

j_call: TRBJ2-2
d_call: NA
clone_size: NA
cdr3_length: 14
v_call: TRBV9
cdr3_aa: CASSRGVSPGELFF
cdr3_nt: TGTGCCAGCTCGAGGGGGGTGTCCCCCGGGGAGCTGTTTTTT

j_call: TRBJ1-2
d_call: NA
clone_size: NA
cdr3_length: 15
v_call: TRBV7-9
cdr3_aa: CASSSLIRVFYGYTF
cdr3_nt: TGTGCCAGCAGCTCCCTTATTCGGGTTTTTTATGGCTACACCTTC

j_call: TRBJ1-4
d_call: NA
clone_size: NA
cdr3_length: 14
v_call: TRBV30
cdr3_aa: CAWRPGATNEKLFF
cdr3_nt: TGTGCCTGGAGACCGGGGGCAACTAATGAAAAACTGTTTTTT

j_call: TRBJ2-1
d_call: NA
clone_size: NA
cdr3_length: 13
v_call: TRBV14
cdr3_aa: CASSHWDYNEQFF
cdr3_nt: TGTGCCAGCAGCCATTGGGACTACAATGAGCAGTTCTTC

j_call: TRBJ2-7
d_call: NA
clone_size: few
cdr3_length: 12
v_call: TRBV7-9
cdr3_aa: CASSLTQLEQYF
cdr3_nt: TGTGCCAGCAGCCTTACACAGCTCGAGCAGTACTTC

j_call: TRBJ1-2
d_call: TRBD1
clone_size: NA
cdr3_length: 16
v_call: TRBV7-6
cdr3_aa: CASSLPRDRADYGYTF
cdr3_nt: TGTGCCAGCAGCTTACCTCGGGACAGGGCTGACTATGGCTACACCTTC

j_call: TRBJ2-1
d_call: NA
clone_size: NA
cdr3_length: 15
v_call: TRBV14
cdr3_aa: CASSTGGNFNNEQFF
cdr3_nt: TGTGCCAGCAGTACAGGCGGGAACTTCAACAATGAGCAGTTCTTC

j_call: TRBJ2-7
d_call: TRBD1
clone_size: NA
cdr3_length: 13
v_call: TRBV5-1
cdr3_aa: CASSLPTGGEQYF
cdr3_nt: TGCGCCAGCAGCTTACCGACAGGGGGCGAGCAGTACTTC

j_call: TRBJ2-1
d_call: NA
clone_size: NA
cdr3_length: 15
v_call: TRBV19
cdr3_aa: CASSIDLSSYNEQFF
cdr3_nt: TGTGCCAGTAGTATCGACTTGAGCTCCTACAATGAGCAGTTCTTC

j_call: TRBJ1-2
d_call: NA
clone_size: once
cdr3_length: 16
v_call: TRBV9
cdr3_aa: CASSADFGSSRYGYTF
cdr3_nt: TGTGCCAGCAGCGCGGACTTTGGGAGCTCTCGGTATGGCTACACCTTC

j_call: TRBJ2-5
d_call: NA
clone_size: NA
cdr3_length: 13
v_call: TRBV5-6
cdr3_aa: CASSLDTPGGQYF
cdr3_nt: TGTGCCAGCAGCTTGGACACCCCAGGAGGGCAGTACTTC

j_call: TRBJ2-2
d_call: TRBD2
clone_size: NA
cdr3_length: 14
v_call: TRBV19
cdr3_aa: CASSIGGGTGELFF
cdr3_nt: TGTGCCAGTAGTATCGGGGGGGGCACCGGGGAGCTGTTTTTT

j_call: TRBJ2-3
d_call: TRBD1
clone_size: NA
cdr3_length: 16
v_call: TRBV19
cdr3_aa: CASRDATGGRTDTQYF
cdr3_nt: TGTGCCAGTAGAGATGCTACAGGGGGCCGAACAGATACGCAGTATTTT

j_call: TRBJ2-1
d_call: NA
clone_size: NA
cdr3_length: 12
v_call: TRBV29-1
cdr3_aa: CSGSGSYNEQFF
cdr3_nt: TGCAGCGGGTCCGGGAGCTACAATGAGCAGTTCTTC

j_call: TRBJ1-2
d_call: NA
clone_size: many
cdr3_length: 15
v_call: TRBV27
cdr3_aa: CASGPHWGSDYGYTF
cdr3_nt: TGTGCCAGCGGCCCACACTGGGGGTCTGACTATGGCTACACCTTC

j_call: TRBJ1-2
d_call: TRBD1
clone_size: NA
cdr3_length: 15
v_call: TRBV5-6
cdr3_aa: CASSLIRGPNYGYTF
cdr3_nt: TGTGCCAGCAGCTTAATAAGGGGGCCAAACTATGGCTACACCTTC

j_call: TRBJ1-5
d_call: TRBD1
clone_size: once
cdr3_length: 16
v_call: TRBV7-9
cdr3_aa: CASSQSVGQEYQPQHF
cdr3_nt: TGCGCCAGCAGCCAATCAGTAGGACAGGAGTATCAGCCCCAGCATTTT

j_call: TRBJ2-3
d_call: NA
clone_size: NA
cdr3_length: 15
v_call: TRBV29-1
cdr3_aa: CSVEWGLLLTDTQYF
cdr3_nt: TGCAGCGTTGAATGGGGGCTCTTACTCACAGATACGCAGTATTTT

j_call: TRBJ1-1
d_call: TRBD1
clone_size: NA
cdr3_length: 14
v_call: TRBV30
cdr3_aa: CAWSVGRGYTEAFF
cdr3_nt: TGTGCCTGGAGTGTGGGCAGGGGGTACACTGAAGCTTTCTTT

j_call: TRBJ2-3
d_call: NA
clone_size: NA
cdr3_length: 18
v_call: TRBV7-9
cdr3_aa: CASSFPTVGERSTDTQYF
cdr3_nt: TGTGCCAGCAGCTTTCCGACCGTGGGGGAACGGAGCACAGATACGCAGTATTTT

j_call: TRBJ1-1
d_call: NA
clone_size: NA
cdr3_length: 11
v_call: TRBV10-3
cdr3_aa: CAIGENTEAFF
cdr3_nt: TGTGCCATCGGGGAGAACACTGAAGCTTTCTTT

j_call: TRBJ2-2
d_call: TRBD2
clone_size: NA
cdr3_length: 17
v_call: TRBV4-1
cdr3_aa: CASSPVGTSGEAGELFF
cdr3_nt: TGCGCCAGCAGCCCCGTAGGGACTAGCGGGGAAGCCGGGGAGCTGTTTTTT

j_call: TRBJ2-1
d_call: NA
clone_size: NA
cdr3_length: 14
v_call: TRBV4-1
cdr3_aa: CASSQVRGGNEQFF
cdr3_nt: TGCGCCAGCAGCCAAGTGAGGGGTGGCAATGAGCAGTTCTTC

j_call: TRBJ2-7
d_call: TRBD1
clone_size: NA
cdr3_length: 16
v_call: TRBV28
cdr3_aa: CASSSPRGTGAGEQYF
cdr3_nt: TGTGCCAGCAGTTCCCCGAGGGGGACAGGGGCGGGCGAGCAGTACTTC

j_call: TRBJ1-3
d_call: NA
clone_size: few
cdr3_length: 13
v_call: TRBV27
cdr3_aa: CASSSKGGNTIYF
cdr3_nt: TGTGCCAGCAGTTCAAAAGGGGGAAACACCATATATTTT

j_call: TRBJ2-1
d_call: TRBD1
clone_size: few
cdr3_length: 14
v_call: TRBV30
cdr3_aa: CAWSSDRGYNEQFF
cdr3_nt: TGTGCCTGGAGCTCGGACAGGGGGTACAATGAGCAGTTCTTC

j_call: TRBJ2-7
d_call: NA
clone_size: few
cdr3_length: 19
v_call: TRBV19
cdr3_aa: CASSIDIFNGGQEGYEQYF
cdr3_nt: TGTGCCAGTAGTATAGATATATTTAACGGTGGACAGGAGGGCTACGAGCAGTACTTC

j_call: TRBJ2-7
d_call: NA
clone_size: once
cdr3_length: 14
v_call: TRBV5-1
cdr3_aa: CASSYKDGPYEQYF
cdr3_nt: TGCGCCAGCAGCTACAAGGACGGTCCCTACGAGCAGTACTTC

j_call: TRBJ1-1
d_call: NA
clone_size: NA
cdr3_length: 14
v_call: TRBV6-5
cdr3_aa: CASSYGTGNTEAFF
cdr3_nt: TGTGCCAGCAGTTACGGGACGGGAAACACTGAAGCTTTCTTT